The 4 T cell receptor beta chains in this list originate from one sample, sequenced in a study of cytomegalovirus exposure and HLA in healthy donors. Both 60 Vbeta primers and 13 Jbeta primers went into the PCR. Profiling relied on immunoSEQ multiplex PCR, and the TCRdb table lists in-frame clones only, not all of them. The sample consists of 30,000 to 45,000 clones, roughly 79% of them appearing once. Sequences were obtained from PBMCs. These receptors were taken from a woman in her forties in good health and CMV-seronegative.

This sequence joins TRBV5-1 and TRBJ2-5, with 8 bases aligning to TRBD1. CDR3 length: 15 amino acids. Germline CDR1 SGHRS, CDR2 YFSETQ. V dropped 1 base and J dropped 1; count of bases not matched to a gene: 3. The CDR3 sequence is CASSLTGGIQETQYF. CDR3 bases: TGCGCCAGCAGCTTGACAGGGGGAATCCAAGAGACCCAGTACTTC.

The gene calls are TRBV2 and TRBJ1-2; TRBD1 matches at 8 bases. The junction had 9 bases not matched to a gene; V was cut back by 5 bases and J by 7 bases. Germline CDR1 is SNHLY and CDR2 is FYNNEI. CDR3 size: 14 residues. The DNA of the CDR3 is TGTGCCAGCAGTCCGACAGGGGATCTTTCTGGCTACACCTTC. Translation gives CASSPTGDLSGYTF.

V is TRBV6-5 and J is TRBJ2-7, with no clear D. CDR3 size: 14 residues. V dropped 6 bases and J dropped 2 bases, with 14 bases sitting between them. Germline V gene sequence: CDR1 MNHEY, CDR2 SVGAGI. CDR3 loop: CASSPDVDTYEQYF. DNA of the CDR3: TGTGCCAGCAGCCCCGACGTAGACACCTACGAGCAGTACTTC.

This clone came up a few times. The V call is TRBV5-1, the J call TRBJ2-3; D ambiguous. The CDR3 contains 14 residues. Germline CDR1 and CDR2: SGHRS and YFSETQ. Trimming cost V 0 bases and J 4 bases, with 9 bases left between them. The CDR3 region is CASSLDATSDTQYF. CDR3 coding DNA: TGCGCCAGCAGCTTGGATGCAACTTCAGATACGCAGTATTTT.